A few counts support the clone carrying this T cell receptor (beta chain). Urothelial carcinoma in patients was locally advanced or metastatic. The entry originates in a study of PD-L1 blockade in urothelial cancer. Assay used: immunoSEQ multiplex PCR; TCRdb lists only in-frame clones, some missing. This sample has about 52,000 clones, with around 77% found just once. The ends were cut back, 4 bases at V and 3 bases at J, with 14 bases in the middle. From germline, CDR1 is SGHNT and CDR2 YYREEE (reference sequence). This CDR3 is built from 14 residues. Sample: PBMCs, taken around atezolizumab (anti-PD-L1) treatment. The chain has TRBV5-4 and TRBJ2-7; D perhaps matches TRBD2 (5 bases). The clonotype comes from a man in his sixties or seventies with urothelial cancer. The CDR3 loop reads CASSQEVRDYEQYF. The CDR3 DNA reads TGTGCCAGCAGCCAGGAGGTCCGGGACTACGAGCAGTACTTC. Supplemented by reference TRBV5-4 and TRBJ2-7, the full variable domain reads ETGVTQSPTHLIKTRGQQVTLRCSSQSGHNTVSWYQQALGQGPQFIFQYYREEENGRGNFPPRFSGLQFPNYSSELNVNALELDDSALYLCASSQEVRDYEQYFGPGTRLTVT.